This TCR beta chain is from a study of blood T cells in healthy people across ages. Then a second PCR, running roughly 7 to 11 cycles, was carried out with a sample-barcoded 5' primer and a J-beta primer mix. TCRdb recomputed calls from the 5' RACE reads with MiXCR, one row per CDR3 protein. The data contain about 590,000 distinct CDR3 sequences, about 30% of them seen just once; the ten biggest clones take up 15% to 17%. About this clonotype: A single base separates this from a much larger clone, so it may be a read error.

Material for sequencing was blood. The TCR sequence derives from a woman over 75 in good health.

The CDR3 coding sequence is TGTGCCAGCAGTAGAGGCCGGGACAGTACGGACGAGCAGTACTTC. Its protein product is CASSRGRDSTDEQYF. This chain links TRBV27 with TRBJ2-7; TRBD1 matches at 7 bases. The trim removed 5 bases at V and 5 bases at J, leaving 12 bases unmatched. Germline CDR1 is MNHEY and CDR2 is SMNVEV (reference sequence). This CDR3 region has 15 residues.